Following are 23 T cell receptor beta chains from one sample sequenced in a study of early T cells in non-severe SARS-CoV-2 infection. MiXCR was run by TCRdb on the 5' RACE reads, yielding one entry per CDR3 protein. The data contain about 50,000 distinct CDR3 sequences, roughly 9.6% of them seen just once; the ten biggest clones take up less than 15%. The sample was whole blood. These receptors were collected from an adult who was a healthcare worker with PCR-confirmed SARS-CoV-2 infection or an uninfected control (not recorded which).

The chain combines TRBV5-1 with TRBJ2-3; 7 bases are a match to TRBD1. Germline CDR1 and CDR2: SGHRS and YFSETQ. CDR3 length: 14 residues. The V and J ends lost 2 bases and 3 bases, in that order; junction bases with no gene match: 3. The DNA for the CDR3 is TGCGCCAGCAGCTTACCGACAGGGACAGATACGCAGTATTTT. The encoded protein is CASSLPTGTDTQYF.

This clonotype was counted at least ten times. This chain links TRBV6-2 or TRBV6-3 with TRBJ1-6, with no clear D. There are 11 residues in the CDR3. Germline V CDR1 and CDR2: MNHEY, SVGEGT. Trimming cost V 6 bases and J 10 bases, with 7 bases left between them. The CDR3 spells CASSLGSPLHF. The CDR3 region has the DNA TGTGCCAGCAGCCTCGGATCACCCCTCCACTTT.

This clonotype turned up a few times. The V gene is TRBV24-1, the J gene TRBJ1-2, with D hard to call. Germline V gene sequence: CDR1 KGHDR, CDR2 SFDVKD. Trimming took 5 bases from V and 0 from J, leaving 9 bases between them. The CDR3 consists of 14 residues. The CDR3 here is CATSGSPANYGYTF. The DNA for the CDR3 is TGTGCCACCAGTGGGTCGCCGGCTAACTATGGCTACACCTTC.

This clonotype showed up many times. This chain uses TRBV4-3 with TRBJ1-1; weak D call: TRBD1 (5 bases). The CDR3 loop spans 14 amino acids. Germline V gives CDR1 LGHNA, CDR2 YSLEER. The V end was cut by 4 bases, the J end by 6 bases, with 15 bases between. For the CDR3, the DNA is TGCGCCAGCAGCCCCCGGGACGGTGTCTCTGAAGCTTTCTTT. Amino acids: CASSPRDGVSEAFF.

This chain joins TRBV2 and TRBJ2-1; D uncertain. The V gene's germline CDR1 is SNHLY and CDR2 FYNNEI. Trimming shortened V by 1 base and J by 1 base, and 8 bases separated the two germline ends. The CDR3 sequence is 15 residues long. Here the CDR3 DNA reads TGTGCCAGCAGTGAAGGTTGGGTTTCCTACAATGAGCAGTTCTTC. Translating it yields CASSEGWVSYNEQFF. The full variable domain, with the rest looked up from reference TRBV2 and TRBJ2-1, is EPEVTQTPSHQVTQMGQEVILRCVPISNHLYFYWYRQILGQKVEFLVSFYNNEISEKSEIFDDQFSVERPDGSNFTLKIRSTKLEDSAMYFCASSEGWVSYNEQFFGPGTRLTVL.

The J gene is TRBJ2-7, the V gene TRBV18; 10 positions agree with TRBD2. The V and J ends lost 3 bases and 3 bases, in that order; junction bases with no gene match: 14. The CDR3 length is 18 residues. CDR1 is KGHSH and CDR2 is LQKENI in the germline V gene. CDR3 amino acids: CASSPQDARGLASYEQYF. DNA for the CDR3: TGTGCCAGCTCACCTCAGGACGCGAGGGGACTAGCGAGCTACGAGCAGTACTTC.

This clonotype appeared many times. V and J are TRBV29-1 and TRBJ1-1; 7 nucleotides agree with TRBD1. The germline V gene encodes CDR1 SQVTM and CDR2 ANQGSEA. J was trimmed by 1 base and V by 5 bases; bases with no gene match: 4. The CDR3 contains 13 residues. DNA for the CDR3: TGCAGCGTTAACCGGGACAGGAACACTGAAGCTTTCTTT. This encodes CSVNRDRNTEAFF.

This clonotype showed up just once. This chain joins TRBV29-1 and TRBJ1-2; a possible D gene is TRBD1 (5 bases). With 6 bases removed from V and 2 bases from J, the gap between germline ends came to 19 bases. The CDR3 contains 15 residues. Germline V gene data show CDR1 as SQVTM and CDR2 as ANQGSEA. This CDR3 is CSVSHSGIGNYGYTF. As DNA, the CDR3 is TGCAGCGTCAGTCACTCAGGGATCGGGAACTATGGCTACACCTTC.

The table lists this clonotype with many counts. This chain connects TRBV11-3 to TRBJ2-2; D is perhaps TRBD2 (6 bases). Per germline, CDR1 SGHNT and CDR2 YENEEA. Trimming removed 3 bases at V and 2 bases at J, with 7 bases between. The CDR3 length is 14 residues. This chain's CDR3 is CASSFGGNTGELFF. CDR3 nucleotides: TGTGCCAGCAGCTTCGGGGGTAACACCGGGGAGCTGTTTTTT.

The sample holds many counts of this clonotype. V usage is TRBV29-1 and J usage is TRBJ2-1; a weak D match, TRBD1 (6 bases). The CDR3 covers 12 residues. In germline, CDR1 is SQVTM, CDR2 ANQGSEA. The V and J ends lost 7 bases and 7 bases respectively, with 14 bases between them. The DNA of the CDR3 is TGCAGCGGGGGGTATCAGGGGAATGAGCAGTTCTTC. As protein: CSGGYQGNEQFF.

This clonotype was recorded at least ten times. This sequence joins TRBV7-2 and TRBJ2-5, with 10 positions matching TRBD2. Germline V CDR1 and CDR2: SGHTA, FQGNSA. J was trimmed by 4 bases and V by 6 bases; bases with no gene match: 14. CDR3 length equals 17 residues. The CDR3 DNA sequence: TGTGCCAGCAGACCTTTATCTAGCGGGAGCGGTAGAGAGACCCAGTACTTC. Protein sequence: CASRPLSSGSGRETQYF.

This clonotype came up many times. This sequence joins TRBV4-1 and TRBJ2-1, with D hard to call. CDR1 MGHRA and CDR2 YSYEKL come from the germline V gene. V lost 0 bases, J lost 6 bases, and 12 bases lay in between. The CDR3 consists of 15 residues. The CDR3 region is CASSQDRARANEQFF. Written as DNA, the CDR3 is TGCGCCAGCAGCCAAGATAGGGCTAGGGCCAATGAGCAGTTCTTC.

The chain recombines TRBV7-2 with TRBJ1-2; D is unclear. V was pared by 5 bases and J by 8 bases, with 9 bases between. This CDR3 is 11 amino acids long. Germline loops: CDR1 SGHTA, CDR2 FQGNSA. The CDR3 DNA is TGTGCCAGCAGCCGTACCCACGGCTACACCTTC. Residues: CASSRTHGYTF.

The sample holds many counts of this clonotype. V and J are TRBV6-1 and TRBJ2-1; D is ambiguous. Trimming shortened V by 7 bases and J by 8 bases, and 18 bases separated the two germline ends. The CDR3 is 14 amino acids. From germline, CDR1 is MNHNS and CDR2 SASEGT. CDR3 protein: CASNWVLGVDEQFF. The CDR3 DNA follows: TGTGCCAGCAATTGGGTCCTCGGCGTTGATGAGCAGTTCTTC.

This clonotype came up many times. This sequence joins TRBV5-4 and TRBJ2-3; D gene uncertain. Germline CDR1 is SGHNT and CDR2 is YYREEE (reference sequence). The CDR3 covers 14 residues. Trimming shortened V by 0 bases and J by 5 bases, and 10 bases separated the two germline ends. The CDR3 protein is CASSLALTRDTQYF. CDR3 coding DNA: TGTGCCAGCAGCTTGGCCCTTACGAGAGATACGCAGTATTTT.

The J gene is TRBJ2-1, the V gene TRBV7-9; D not certain. The germline gives CDR1 SEHNR, CDR2 FQNEAQ (reference sequence). V was trimmed by 3 bases and J by 6 bases, leaving 12 bases between them. The CDR3 is 14 residues long. The CDR3 DNA follows: TGTGCCAGCAGCTTCCCCCCTGAGATCAATGAGCAGTTCTTC. Translating gives CASSFPPEINEQFF.

Worth noting for this clonotype: A much larger clone is a single base away; this may be a read error. The chain couples TRBV7-6 to TRBJ2-1, with D possibly matching TRBD1 (6 bases). Germline V gene sequence: CDR1 SGHVS, CDR2 FNYEAQ. The CDR3 loop spans 13 amino acids. The V gene lost 1 base and the J gene lost 10 bases, with 11 bases spanning the gap. CDR3 sequence: CASSLGTVTEQFF. The CDR3 DNA is TGTGCCAGCAGCTTAGGGACAGTCACGGAGCAGTTCTTC.

Ten or more counts support this clonotype. V and J are TRBV7-2 and TRBJ2-3; no reliable D call. The CDR3 consists of 12 residues. V was shortened by 7 bases and J by 7 bases, with 12 bases between the two germline ends. CDR1 and CDR2 (germline): SGHTA, FQGNSA. The CDR3 here is CASNPLSNTQYF. In DNA form, the CDR3 reads TGTGCCAGCAACCCCCTTTCGAATACGCAGTATTTT.

The chain couples TRBV7-9 to TRBJ2-7; D ambiguous. V lost 5 bases to trimming and J lost 2 bases, with 16 bases between them. The CDR3 runs to 15 residues. CDR1 and CDR2 (germline): SEHNR, FQNEAQ (reference sequence). CDR3: CASSNQFPPPYEQYF. The DNA for the CDR3 is TGTGCCAGCAGCAATCAGTTTCCCCCCCCCTACGAGCAGTACTTC.

The CDR3: CATSSTKTRGEAFF. Written as DNA, the CDR3 is TGTGCCACCAGCAGTACTAAGACAAGGGGTGAAGCTTTCTTT. The rearrangement joins TRBV15 to TRBJ1-1, with D perhaps matching TRBD1 (5 bases). CDR1 LNHNV and CDR2 YYDKDF come from the germline V gene (reference sequence). Trimming took 3 bases from V and 7 from J, leaving 15 bases between them. The CDR3 has 14 residues.

This clonotype counts as medium-sized. The chain combines TRBV6-5 with TRBJ1-1; D not certain. The length of the CDR3 is 15 residues. Trimming cost V 0 bases and J 1 base, with 9 bases left between them. Germline CDR1 is MNHEY and CDR2 is SVGAGI. The CDR3, as DNA: TGTGCCAGCAGTTACTCGACACGAGGGAACACTGAAGCTTTCTTT. It encodes CASSYSTRGNTEAFF.

The chain couples TRBV18 to TRBJ1-1; D remains ambiguous. Germline CDR1 and CDR2: KGHSH and LQKENI. This CDR3 has 14 amino acids. V was shortened by 3 bases and J by 3 bases, with 11 bases between the two germline ends. CDR3 nucleotides: TGTGCCAGCTCACCCGCCCTTTGGGACACTGAAGCTTTCTTT. This encodes CASSPALWDTEAFF.

This clonotype appeared a few times. An end of the junction does not agree with germline; a read error may underlie this. The chain carries TRBV6-1 and TRBJ1-1; D is ambiguous. The CDR3 length is 12 residues. Germline lookup yields CDR1 MNHNS and CDR2 SASEGT. CDR3: CASCEAGALAFF. CDR3 coding DNA: TGTGCCAGCTGTGAAGCCGGCGCGTTAGCTTTCTTT.